One and the same sample provided the 24 T cell receptor beta chains below, sequenced in a study of post-analysis software for immune sequencing data. Findings of the study overall: There were four or five TRBV segments more frequent in patients than controls, and TRBV5-6, TRBV5-1 and TRBV20-1 were among them.

Unique-molecular-identifier-tagged TCR beta cDNA libraries were used. TCRdb reanalysed the PCR reads using MiXCR and keeps one entry per CDR3 protein. The sample records over 300,000 distinct CDR3 sequences, around 37% being singletons. These TCRs' antigens remain unknown. Sample: blood. The receptors were gathered from a girl aged 5 to 17 with multiple sclerosis.

V and J are TRBV6-6 and TRBJ2-1; 8 bases agree with TRBD1. This CDR3 has 16 amino acids. Germline V lookup: CDR1 MNHNY, CDR2 SVGAGI (reference sequence). The trim removed 6 bases at V and 0 bases at J, leaving 7 bases unmatched. CDR3 DNA sequence: TGTGCCAGCAGCCCCGGGACAGGTGACTCCTACAATGAGCAGTTCTTC. Its translation is CASSPGTGDSYNEQFF.

The V and J genes are TRBV12-3 or TRBV12-4 and TRBJ2-5, with a tentative D call TRBD1 (5 bases). The CDR3 has 15 residues. V was cut by 3 bases and J by 2 bases, with 13 bases left in between. CDR3 bases: TGTGCCAGCAGTTTCAGGGTAGGGGCACAAGAGACCCAGTACTTC. Translating gives CASSFRVGAQETQYF.

This clonotype was observed a few times. This chain connects TRBV11-2 to TRBJ2-1; 11 positions agree with TRBD2. The trim removed 1 base at V and 9 bases at J, leaving 8 bases unmatched. Per germline, CDR1 SGHAT and CDR2 FQNNGV. CDR3 length: 16 residues. This CDR3 is CASSLVAGGPGVEQFF. The CDR3 bases are TGTGCCAGCAGCTTAGTAGCGGGGGGGCCCGGGGTTGAGCAGTTCTTC. The complete variable domain, with remaining parts taken from reference TRBV11-2 and TRBJ2-1, reads EAGVAQSPRYKIIEKRQSVAFWCNPISGHATLYWYQQILGQGPKLLIQFQNNGVVDDSQLPKDRFSAERLKGVDSTLKIQPAKLEDSAVYLCASSLVAGGPGVEQFFGPGTRLTVL.

CDR3 protein: CASKIHRGLSSGANVLTF. The CDR3 region has the DNA TGTGCCAGCAAAATACACAGGGGGTTAAGCTCTGGGGCCAACGTCCTGACTTTC. The chain links TRBV6-1 to TRBJ2-6; 8 bases fit TRBD1. After removal of 7 bases from V and 0 bases from J, the junction contained 11 bases not matched to a gene. Germline V gene lookup returns CDR1 MNHNS and CDR2 SASEGT. The CDR3 runs 18 residues.

Concerning this clonotype: The final CDR3 position lacks the conserved phenylalanine or tryptophan, pointing to a likely read error. The J gene is TRBJ1-2, the V gene TRBV4-1, with 10 bases fitting TRBD1. Trimming took 2 bases from V and 4 from J; bases not matched to a gene: 16. CDR3 length: 19 residues. CDR1 is MGHRA, CDR2 YSYEKL, per germline. CDR3 protein: CASSQNWDRGPLLTYGYTI. The DNA of the CDR3 is TGCGCCAGCAGCCAAAACTGGGACAGGGGTCCTCTACTAACCTATGGCTACACCATC.

The rearrangement uses TRBV12-3 or TRBV12-4 and TRBJ2-1, with D perhaps given as TRBD1 or TRBD2 (5 bases each). The CDR3 has 13 residues. Deletions cut 8 bases from V and 4 bases from J, with 12 bases between. The CDR3 loop is CASASGTYNEQFF. The CDR3 DNA is TGTGCCAGCGCATCCGGGACGTACAATGAGCAGTTCTTC.

On this clonotype: The junction and the germline gene differ at one end; a read error may be behind it. The V and J genes are TRBV5-1 and TRBJ1-1, with D maybe TRBD1 (5 bases). The CDR3 contains 14 residues. Per germline, CDR1 SGHRS and CDR2 YFSETQ. CDR3 nucleotide sequence: TGCACCAGCAGCTTGGCGGGGGGGTACACTGAAGCTTTCTTT. Its translation is CTSSLAGGYTEAFF.

This clonotype was observed a few times. The V gene is TRBV6-2 or TRBV6-3, the J gene TRBJ2-5; TRBD1 is a possible D gene (5 bases). The tail of the sequence fits TRBJ2-7 better, so the J call may be wrong. The length of the CDR3 is 13 residues. The V gene's germline CDR1 is MNHEY and CDR2 SVGEGT. As DNA, the CDR3 is TGTGCCATCTCTATTTTGTTGGGGCGCGAGCAGTACTTC. Its protein is CAISILLGREQYF.

The DNA of the CDR3 is TGCAGTGCTAGAGGCAGTATTTACAATGAGCAGTTCTTC. Translated: CSARGSIYNEQFF. The chain has TRBV20-1 and TRBJ2-1; D unclear. From germline, CDR1 is DFQATT and CDR2 SNEGSKA (reference sequence). This CDR3 comprises 13 residues. Trimming left V 1 base short and J 4 bases short, with 8 bases between.

This chain connects TRBV4-2 to TRBJ2-1, with 9 positions matching TRBD2. Unmatched junction bases numbered 8, after V lost 1 base and J lost 4 bases. The CDR3 has 17 residues. CDR1 is LGHNA and CDR2 is YNFKEQ in the germline V gene. The CDR3 spells CASSQVVKRGVYNEQFF. CDR3 in DNA: TGTGCCAGCAGCCAAGTTGTCAAGCGGGGGGTTTACAATGAGCAGTTCTTC.

The gene calls are TRBV20-1 and TRBJ2-1; D is undetermined. This CDR3 spans 14 amino acids. Trimming shortened V by 2 bases and J by 3 bases, and 11 bases separated the two germline ends. The germline V gene encodes CDR1 DFQATT and CDR2 SNEGSKA (reference sequence). The CDR3: CSARPDGHYNEQFF. The CDR3 coding sequence is TGCAGTGCTAGACCGGACGGCCACTACAATGAGCAGTTCTTC.

There are a few counts of this clonotype. The CDR3 is CASRTSSRGNYGYTF. For the CDR3, the DNA is TGTGCCAGCAGAACCTCCTCACGGGGAAACTATGGCTACACCTTC. The chain uses TRBV6-5 and TRBJ1-2; no firm D call. Trimming left V 6 bases short and J 2 bases short, with 16 bases between. The CDR3 runs to 15 residues. CDR1 and CDR2 from the germline V gene are MNHEY and SVGAGI.

This rearrangement joins TRBV20-1 to TRBJ1-1, with TRBD1 matching 10 bases. Trimming cost V 3 bases and J 2 bases; bases outside gene matches: 9. There are 16 residues in the CDR3. The germline V gene has CDR1 DFQATT and CDR2 SNEGSKA (reference sequence). For the CDR3, the DNA is TGCAGTGCTAGCCTTTCGGGACAGGGGCGCAACACTGAAGCTTTCTTT. This codes for CSASLSGQGRNTEAFF.

The chain combines TRBV7-2 with TRBJ2-4, with 13 positions matching TRBD2. With V trimmed by 5 bases and J by 0 bases, 7 bases remained unmatched. The CDR3 runs to 18 residues. Germline V lookup: CDR1 SGHTA, CDR2 FQGNSA. CDR3 bases: TGTGCCAGCAGCCTCGGGACTAGCGGGGACCTAGCCAAAAACATTCAGTACTTC. Protein: CASSLGTSGDLAKNIQYF.

This clonotype was detected only once. The chain combines TRBV18 with TRBJ1-2; possibly TRBD1 for D (5 bases). The CDR3 is 15 residues long. The germline gives CDR1 KGHSH, CDR2 LQKENI. V was pared by 4 bases and J by 8 bases, with 20 bases between. CDR3 DNA sequence: TGTGCCAGCTCACTGAGGGGTTTGGGAGGAACCGGCTACACCTTC. This sequence encodes CASSLRGLGGTGYTF. Variable domain in full (rest from reference TRBV18 and TRBJ1-2): NAGVMQNPRHLVRRRGQEARLRCSPMKGHSHVYWYRQLPEEGLKFMVYLQKENIIDESGMPKERFSAEFPKEGPSILRIQQVVRGDSAAYFCASSLRGLGGTGYTFGSGTRLTVV.

The V and J genes are TRBV19 and TRBJ2-1; D is perhaps TRBD1 (6 bases). The CDR3 is 16 amino acids. V was pared by 6 bases and J by 0 bases, with 15 bases between. Germline V gene sequence: CDR1 LNHDA, CDR2 SQIVND (reference sequence). For the CDR3, the DNA is TGTGCCAGTAGCGCGGACAGCTACAGCTCCTACAATGAGCAGTTCTTC. Its protein is CASSADSYSSYNEQFF.

This clonotype was found a few times. The CDR3 reads CAASTSALGDEQFF. The CDR3, as DNA: TGTGCCGCCTCTACTAGCGCTCTAGGGGATGAGCAGTTCTTC. The rearrangement uses TRBV6-5 and TRBJ2-1; 7 nucleotides match TRBD2. CDR3 size: 14 residues. Looked up from germline, CDR1 is MNHEY and CDR2 is SVGAGI. The J segment lost 8 bases and the V segment lost 11 bases, leaving 15 bases of the junction unmatched.

V usage is TRBV4-1 and J usage is TRBJ1-2; 8 nucleotides align to TRBD1. The CDR3 extends over 17 amino acids. Germline trimming cut 0 bases from V and 4 bases from J; bases unmatched to any gene: 10. The V gene's germline CDR1 is MGHRA and CDR2 YSYEKL. The CDR3 DNA reads as TGCGCCAGCAGCCAAGAGATTTTCCAGGGGGCACTCTATGGCTACACCTTC. Translated: CASSQEIFQGALYGYTF.

The chain recombines TRBV7-3 with TRBJ1-1; the D gene is possibly TRBD1 (5 bases). Trimming took 2 bases from V and 3 from J, leaving 13 bases between them. The CDR3 consists of 15 residues. Germline V gene data show CDR1 as SGHTA and CDR2 as FQGTGA. CDR3 in amino acids: CASSLVSVGDTEAFF. In nucleotides, the CDR3 is TGTGCCAGCAGCTTAGTATCAGTGGGGGACACTGAAGCTTTCTTT.

DNA for the CDR3: TGTGCCAGCAGCTTACCGGGACAGGGGCTCGGGACCCAGTACTTC. Protein sequence: CASSLPGQGLGTQYF. The chain couples TRBV7-9 to TRBJ2-5; 10 nucleotides agree with TRBD1. The CDR3 has 15 amino acids. The germline gives CDR1 SEHNR, CDR2 FQNEAQ (reference sequence). V dropped 2 bases and J dropped 7; count of bases not matched to a gene: 7.

This clonotype was recorded a few times. V and J are TRBV20-1 and TRBJ2-3, with D possibly being TRBD1 or TRBD2 (5 bases each). The CDR3 is 13 residues long. CDR1 DFQATT and CDR2 SNEGSKA come from the germline V gene (reference sequence). V dropped 5 bases and J dropped 1 base, with 10 bases sitting between them. The CDR3 spells CSARGVGTDTQYF. In nucleotides, the CDR3 is TGCAGTGCTCGGGGCGTCGGCACAGATACGCAGTATTTT.

This clonotype showed up just a few times. This chain joins TRBV4-1 and TRBJ2-7; 9 nucleotides agree with TRBD1. The V segment lost 0 bases and the J segment 3 bases; nucleotides outside the gene matches: 3. The CDR3 has 15 amino acids. Germline CDR1 MGHRA, CDR2 YSYEKL. CDR3 protein: CASSQEGTGIYEQYF. CDR3 coding DNA: TGCGCCAGCAGCCAAGAGGGGACAGGGATCTACGAGCAGTACTTC.

This clonotype appeared many times. The rearrangement uses TRBV6-1 and TRBJ2-3, with D perhaps being TRBD1 or TRBD2 (5 bases each). V shed 8 bases and J shed 4 bases, with 13 bases lying between them. The CDR3 sequence is 13 residues long. The germline V gene encodes CDR1 MNHNS and CDR2 SASEGT. Here the CDR3 reads CASGTVLADTQYF. The CDR3 DNA is TGTGCCAGCGGGACGGTTCTCGCAGATACGCAGTATTTT.

The CDR3 region has the DNA TGTGCCAGTTCTTGGGGCGGGGATACGCCCGAGCAGTACTTC. Protein sequence: CASSWGGDTPEQYF. V is TRBV19 and J is TRBJ2-7, with D tentatively TRBD2 (6 bases). Deletions cut 8 bases from V and 6 bases from J, with 20 bases between. Germline V gene sequence: CDR1 LNHDA, CDR2 SQIVND (reference sequence). This CDR3 is 14 amino acids long.